These T cell receptor beta chains were read from a single sample in a study of T cell repertoires in cytomegalovirus infection. TCRdb called the reads again in MiXCR, with one record for every CDR3 protein. The sample consists of some 800,000 distinct CDR3 sequences, approximately 30% of them appearing once. These receptors lack a known antigen. Sequences were derived from cultured CD8+ T cells from PBMCs, sampled from culture after CMV antigen stimulation. The receptors stem from a human donor in good health (CMV status not recorded). Some clones in this sample may be carry-over from other donors' samples. Each CDR3 is given with its conserved first and last residue. D genes are given only for firm matches. The size field is filled for only some rows; it gives once, few, many or a size class.

v_gene	abundance	d_gene	j_gene	CDR3aa	CDR3nt
TRBV6-5	NA	NA	TRBJ1-2	CASGPGQVYGYTF	TGTGCCAGCGGACCTGGACAAGTCTATGGCTACACCTTC
TRBV7-2	many	TRBD1	TRBJ2-5	CASSRGTENRHQETQYF	TGTGCCAGCAGTCGAGGGACAGAAAATAGACACCAAGAGACCCAGTACTTC
TRBV19	NA	NA	TRBJ1-1	CASSIGLSRGTEAFF	TGTGCCAGTAGTATAGGACTGAGTCGAGGAACTGAAGCTTTCTTT
TRBV7-9	many	NA	TRBJ2-7	CASSSPQGTGYEQYF	TGTGCCAGCAGCTCCCCACAGGGGACTGGCTACGAGCAGTACTTC
TRBV4-1	many	NA	TRBJ1-1	CASSQVMNTEAFF	TGCGCCAGCAGCCAAGTAATGAACACTGAAGCTTTCTTT
TRBV6-1	many	NA	TRBJ1-2	CASSEAGWQEEYGYTF	TGTGCCAGCAGTGAAGCCGGGTGGCAGGAGGAGTATGGCTACACCTTC
TRBV5-1	NA	TRBD2	TRBJ2-5	CASSLAFGGAAETQYF	TGCGCCAGCAGCTTGGCTTTCGGGGGGGCCGCGGAGACCCAGTACTTC
TRBV6-8	few	NA	TRBJ2-5	CASSYDYRAGETQYF	TGTGCCAGCAGTTACGATTACAGGGCCGGAGAGACCCAGTACTTC
TRBV6-1	NA	TRBD1	TRBJ2-4	CASSELRQGNIQYF	TGTGCCAGCAGTGAACTGAGACAGGGAAACATTCAGTACTTC
TRBV29-1	NA	TRBD1	TRBJ2-1	CSVQDRMYNEQFF	TGCAGCGTTCAGGACAGGATGTACAATGAGCAGTTCTTC
TRBV7-8	few	NA	TRBJ2-5	CASSRTVAQETQYF	TGTGCCAGCAGCCGGACAGTCGCGCAAGAGACCCAGTACTTC
TRBV28	NA	NA	TRBJ1-5	CASRAGRGPSPSNQPQHF	TGTGCCAGCAGGGCAGGGCGGGGGCCCAGTCCTAGCAATCAGCCCCAGCATTTT
TRBV12-3/TRBV12-4	many	NA	TRBJ2-5	CASSLLTQLDRVWETQYF	TGTGCCAGCAGTTTATTGACGCAGTTGGACCGGGTTTGGGAGACCCAGTACTTC
TRBV27	many	TRBD2	TRBJ2-3	CASSFRGRGDYTDTQYF	TGTGCCAGCAGTTTTCGAGGTCGGGGGGACTACACAGATACGCAGTATTTT
TRBV6-2/TRBV6-3	many	NA	TRBJ1-2	CASSYRQNYGYTF	TGTGCCAGCAGTTACCGCCAGAATTATGGCTACACCTTC
TRBV4-2	NA	TRBD1	TRBJ1-4	CASSQAGTANEKLFF	TGTGCCAGCAGCCAAGCCGGGACAGCTAATGAAAAACTGTTTTTT
TRBV7-6	few	NA	TRBJ2-3	CASSSTPGGLTDTQYF	TGTGCCAGCAGCTCCACCCCCGGGGGACTCACAGATACGCAGTATTTT
TRBV12-5	few	NA	TRBJ1-2	CASGLGANYGYTF	TGTGCTAGTGGTTTGGGGGCTAACTATGGCTACACCTTC
TRBV27	NA	NA	TRBJ2-1	CASKPGLDNEQFF	TGTGCCAGCAAACCGGGCCTTGACAATGAGCAGTTCTTC
TRBV27	NA	TRBD1	TRBJ1-2	CASSPDRGGNGYTF	TGTGCCAGCAGCCCAGACAGGGGCGGGAATGGCTACACCTTC
TRBV7-8	NA	NA	TRBJ2-1	CASSLDYSFAAPQFF	TGTGCCAGCAGCTTGGACTATTCGTTCGCCGCCCCCCAGTTCTTC
TRBV10-3	few	NA	TRBJ1-1	CAISESSGQRNTEAFF	TGTGCCATCAGTGAGTCGTCGGGACAAAGGAACACTGAAGCTTTCTTT
TRBV5-6	few	TRBD1	TRBJ1-2	CASSSGTGAPQGYTF	TGTGCCAGCAGCTCGGGGACAGGGGCCCCTCAAGGCTACACCTTC
TRBV9	NA	TRBD2	TRBJ2-1	CASSVSSGGYNEQFF	TGTGCCAGCAGCGTTTCTAGCGGGGGTTACAATGAGCAGTTCTTC
TRBV6-5	NA	NA	TRBJ1-2	CASSYSSRSYGYTF	TGTGCCAGCAGTTACTCGAGCAGGAGCTATGGCTACACCTTC
TRBV6-1	NA	NA	TRBJ2-6	CASSEYSLSGANVLTF	TGTGCCAGCAGTGAGTACAGCCTCTCTGGGGCCAACGTCCTGACTTTC
TRBV12-3/TRBV12-4	NA	NA	TRBJ2-1	CASSFPPSYERFF	TGTGCCAGCAGTTTCCCCCCAAGTTATGAGCGGTTCTTC
TRBV7-3	NA	NA	TRBJ1-1	CASREDSRNTEAFF	TGTGCCAGCCGGGAAGACTCTCGGAACACTGAAGCTTTCTTT
TRBV7-9	few	TRBD1	TRBJ1-2	CASSHGTGHGYTF	TGTGCCAGCAGCCACGGGACAGGGCATGGCTACACCTTC
TRBV28	NA	NA	TRBJ1-1	CASSLMRASGDTEAFF	TGTGCCAGCAGTTTAATGAGGGCGTCGGGGGACACTGAAGCTTTCTTT
TRBV18	NA	TRBD2	TRBJ2-5	CASSPRGRGWQETQYF	TGTGCCAGCTCACCAAGAGGGAGGGGATGGCAAGAGACCCAGTACTTC
TRBV28	few	NA	TRBJ2-3	CASSLLGPEWDTQYF	TGTGCCAGCAGCTTGTTAGGACCAGAGTGGGATACGCAGTATTTT
TRBV19	many	NA	TRBJ2-7	CASSIMTGTPTYEQYF	TGTGCCAGTAGTATAATGACCGGGACACCTACCTACGAGCAGTACTTC
TRBV5-1	NA	NA	TRBJ2-6	CASSPQGSPSGANVLTF	TGCGCCAGCAGCCCTCAGGGATCCCCCTCTGGGGCCAACGTCCTGACTTTC
TRBV20-1	NA	TRBD2	TRBJ2-1	CSARPTGTSAYNEQFF	TGCAGTGCTAGACCCACCGGGACTAGCGCCTACAATGAGCAGTTCTTC
TRBV7-9	many	NA	TRBJ2-5	CASSLGSGTQYF	TGTGCCAGCAGCTTGGGGTCCGGGACCCAGTACTTC
TRBV5-6	NA	NA	TRBJ1-4	CASTRGGEEKLFF	TGTGCCAGCACAAGGGGTGGTGAAGAAAAACTGTTTTTT
TRBV27	NA	TRBD1	TRBJ1-2	CASRPGQGYGYTF	TGTGCCAGCAGACCGGGACAGGGCTATGGCTACACCTTC
TRBV27	NA	NA	TRBJ2-5	CASSSDRSRETQYF	TGTGCCAGCAGCTCTGACAGGTCTAGAGAGACCCAGTACTTC
TRBV24-1	NA	NA	TRBJ2-2	CATSDFGVSGELFF	TGTGCCACCAGTGATTTTGGGGTTTCCGGGGAGCTGTTTTTT
TRBV19	few	NA	TRBJ2-3	CASSPRERSTDTQYF	TGTGCCAGTAGTCCTCGGGAAAGGAGCACAGATACGCAGTATTTT
TRBV5-6	NA	NA	TRBJ2-7	CASSLDILTGSSYEQYF	TGTGCCAGCAGCTTGGATATCCTCACAGGGAGCTCCTACGAGCAGTACTTC
TRBV7-8	many	TRBD2	TRBJ2-1	CASSPLAGEEQFF	TGTGCCAGCAGCCCGCTAGCGGGCGAGGAGCAGTTCTTC
TRBV2	NA	NA	TRBJ2-1	CASSEERGYYNEQFF	TGTGCCAGCAGTGAGGAGAGGGGATACTACAATGAGCAGTTCTTC
TRBV27	NA	TRBD1	TRBJ2-4	CASSKRTGVDIQYF	TGTGCCAGCAGTAAACGGACAGGGGTGGACATTCAGTACTTC
TRBV14	NA	NA	TRBJ1-6	CASSQDLRNGSYNSPLHF	TGTGCCAGCAGCCAAGATTTAAGGAACGGTTCCTATAATTCACCCCTCCACTTT
TRBV20-1	few	TRBD2	TRBJ2-2	CRILAGGMVGELFF	TGCAGGATCTTAGCGGGGGGGATGGTCGGGGAGCTGTTTTTT
TRBV19	NA	NA	TRBJ1-1	CASSIIGQGTEAFF	TGTGCCAGTAGTATCATAGGGCAGGGGACTGAAGCTTTCTTT
TRBV3-1	few	TRBD2	TRBJ2-1	CASNSGRGYPTDEQFF	TGTGCCAGCAACTCCGGGCGGGGGTACCCCACGGATGAGCAGTTCTTC
TRBV4-1	few	NA	TRBJ1-5	CASSPRGGVEPQHF	TGCGCCAGCAGCCCAAGAGGAGGGGTTGAGCCCCAGCATTTT
TRBV7-2	many	TRBD2	TRBJ2-3	CASSFSSLISGASTDTQYF	TGTGCCAGCAGCTTTTCGTCCCTTATTAGCGGGGCGAGCACAGATACGCAGTATTTT